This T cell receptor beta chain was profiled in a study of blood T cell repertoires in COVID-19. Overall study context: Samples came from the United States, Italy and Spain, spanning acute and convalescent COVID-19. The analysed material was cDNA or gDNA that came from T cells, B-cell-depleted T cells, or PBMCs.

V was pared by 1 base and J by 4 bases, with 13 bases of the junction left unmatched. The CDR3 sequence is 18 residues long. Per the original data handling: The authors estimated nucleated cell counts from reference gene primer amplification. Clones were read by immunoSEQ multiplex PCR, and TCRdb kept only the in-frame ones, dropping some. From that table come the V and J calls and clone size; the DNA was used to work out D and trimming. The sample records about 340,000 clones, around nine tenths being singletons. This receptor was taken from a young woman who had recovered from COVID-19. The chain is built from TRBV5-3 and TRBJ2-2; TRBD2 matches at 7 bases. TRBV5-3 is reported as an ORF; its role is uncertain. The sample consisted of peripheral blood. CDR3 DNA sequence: TGTGCCAGAAGCTTGTATAATTGCGGCGGGAGAGTCACCGGGGAGCTGTTTTTT. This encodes CARSLYNCGGRVTGELFF.